These 16 T cell receptor beta chains were all obtained from the same sample, sequenced in a study of breast tumors, draining lymph nodes, adjacent tissues. TCRdb ran MiXCR on the multiplex PCR reads and lists one entry per CDR3 protein. Of about 270,000 distinct CDR3 sequences listed, 30% to 35% are singletons. Samples came from axillary lymph nodes draining the breast cancer. The specimen was axillary lymph node tissue. These receptors all stem from a female donor with breast cancer. Some clones in this sample may be carry-over from other donors' samples.

This clonotype was picked up a small number of times. A much larger clone sits a single nucleotide away, making a read error possible. The rearrangement joins TRBV20-1 to TRBJ2-3; TRBD2 aligns across 10 bases. J was trimmed by 8 bases and V by 0 bases; bases with no gene match: 14. The germline V gene encodes CDR1 DFQATT and CDR2 SNEGSKA (reference sequence). The length of the CDR3 is 17 residues. CDR3: CSAREGWGLASQGTQYF. DNA of the CDR3: TGCAGTGCTAGAGAGGGGTGGGGACTAGCGTCTCAGGGTACGCAGTATTTT.

This chain joins TRBV6-2 or TRBV6-3 and TRBJ2-5, with D perhaps TRBD2 (5 bases). Germline V lookup: CDR1 MNHEY, CDR2 SVGEGT. This CDR3 has 15 amino acids. Trimming cost V 2 bases and J 1 base, with 11 bases left between them. For the CDR3, the DNA is TGTGCCAGCAGTTACAGTGGACTCCCCCAAGAGACCCAGTACTTC. Translating gives CASSYSGLPQETQYF.

This clonotype was recorded many times. This rearrangement joins TRBV4-2 to TRBJ2-2; no firm D call. V lost 1 base, J lost 6 bases, and 12 bases lay in between. Germline V gene sequence: CDR1 LGHNA, CDR2 YNFKEQ. This CDR3 is 15 amino acids long. The CDR3 nucleotides are TGTGCCAGCAGCCAAGTCGCTTTGGGCCCCGGGGAGCTGTTTTTT. Its protein is CASSQVALGPGELFF.

This clonotype has at least ten counts. The rearrangement uses TRBV6-4 and TRBJ1-5; a weak D match, TRBD1 (5 bases). V lost 11 bases, J lost 1 base, and 12 bases lay in between. The CDR3 is made up of 13 amino acids. CDR1 and CDR2 from the germline V gene are MRHNA and SNTAGT. The DNA for the CDR3 is TGTGCCGCTCACCGGGGGAGCAATCAGCCCCAGCATTTT. It yields the protein CAAHRGSNQPQHF.

The chain links TRBV7-9 to TRBJ2-5; 8 nucleotides align to TRBD1. Unmatched junction bases numbered 8, after V lost 2 bases and J lost 3 bases. Germline CDR1 reads SEHNR; CDR2 reads FQNEAQ (reference sequence). The CDR3 is made up of 16 amino acids. The CDR3, as DNA: TGTGCCAGCAGCTTATCACGACAGGGGCCGAAAGAGACCCAGTACTTC. Its translation: CASSLSRQGPKETQYF.

The chain links TRBV6-1 to TRBJ2-7, with D perhaps matching TRBD2 (5 bases). Trimming took off 3 bases at V and 0 bases at J, with 9 bases between the two ends. Germline CDR1 and CDR2: MNHNS and SASEGT. The CDR3 has 14 residues. DNA for the CDR3: TGTGCCAGCAGTGATCAGCGGCTCTCCTACGAGCAGTACTTC. It translates to CASSDQRLSYEQYF.

This clonotype was seen repeatedly, ten times or more. The genes are TRBV11-3 and TRBJ2-7; TRBD1 matches at 8 bases. In germline, CDR1 is SGHNT, CDR2 YENEEA. Trimming at V came to 0 bases and at J to 5 bases, leaving 3 bases not matched to a gene. This CDR3 has 14 residues. The CDR3 sequence: CASSLDPTGDEQYF. The CDR3 nucleotides are TGTGCCAGCAGCTTAGACCCGACAGGGGACGAGCAGTACTTC.

This clonotype was detected only a few times. The chain joins TRBV5-1 to TRBJ2-1, with D possibly being TRBD2 (6 bases). The germline V gene has CDR1 SGHRS and CDR2 YFSETQ. Between the trimmed V and J ends, which lost 0 bases and 3 bases, there was a span of 13 bases. CDR3 length equals 16 residues. The CDR3 loop is CASSLAAGMYYNEQFF. For the CDR3, the DNA is TGCGCCAGCAGCTTGGCCGCGGGAATGTACTACAATGAGCAGTTCTTC. Based on the CDR3 plus reference TRBV5-1 and TRBJ2-1, the full variable domain is KAGVTQTPRYLIKTRGQQVTLSCSPISGHRSVSWYQQTPGQGLQFLFEYFSETQRNKGNFPGRFSGRQFSNSRSEMNVSTLELGDSALYLCASSLAAGMYYNEQFFGPGTRLTVL.

A word on this clonotype: This could be a read error, since a much larger clone is one nucleotide away. The chain has TRBV5-1 and TRBJ2-5, with D tentatively TRBD1 (6 bases). The CDR3 has 14 amino acids. Germline values: CDR1 SGHRS, CDR2 YFSETQ. The CDR3 sequence is CASSSGADQDTQYF. The CDR3 coding sequence is TGCGCCAGCAGTTCAGGGGCCGACCAAGACACCCAGTACTTC.

The sample holds many counts of this clonotype. The CDR3 DNA follows: TGTGCCAGCAGCCCCGATCCAAGCCTGGTGCAGTTCTTC. It codes for CASSPDPSLVQFF. The gene calls are TRBV11-1 and TRBJ2-1; the D is unclear. The V gene's germline CDR1 is SGHAT and CDR2 FQDESV (reference sequence). The CDR3 has 13 residues. Trimming took off 5 bases at V and 12 bases at J, with 17 bases between the two ends. Combining the CDR3 with reference TRBV11-1 and TRBJ2-1 gives the whole variable domain EAEVAQSPRYKITEKSQAVAFWCDPISGHATLYWYRQILGQGPELLVQFQDESVVDDSQLPKDRFSAERLKGVDSTLKIQPAELGDSAMYLCASSPDPSLVQFFGPGTRLTVL.

This clonotype has a count of ten or more. V usage is TRBV20-1 and J usage is TRBJ2-1; 7 bases are shared with TRBD2. The CDR3 length is 14 residues. Trimming at V came to 0 bases and at J to 5 bases, leaving 4 bases not matched to a gene. Germline CDR1 and CDR2: DFQATT and SNEGSKA (reference sequence). The CDR3 reads CSAREREWNNEQFF. The DNA for the CDR3 is TGCAGTGCTAGAGAGCGGGAGTGGAACAATGAGCAGTTCTTC.

This clonotype turned up a few times. This chain connects TRBV27 to TRBJ2-3; weak D call: TRBD2 (5 bases). CDR3 length: 14 residues. V lost 10 bases to trimming and J lost 4 bases, with 18 bases between them. Germline V gene data show CDR1 as MNHEY and CDR2 as SMNVEV (reference sequence). CDR3 DNA sequence: TGTGCCACCACGACGCGTGTCGGGGCAGATACGCAGTATTTT. Translated: CATTTRVGADTQYF.

The chain combines TRBV5-1 with TRBJ1-3, with 7 bases lining up with TRBD1. This CDR3 is 16 amino acids long. Losses at the gene ends were 1 base for V and 0 bases for J; bases not matched to a gene: 4. Germline CDR1 is SGHRS and CDR2 is YFSETQ. The CDR3 region has the DNA TGCGCCAGCAGCTTGACGACAGGGAGCTCTGGAAACACCATATATTTT. Encoded protein: CASSLTTGSSGNTIYF.

The chain has TRBV4-3 and TRBJ2-4; 15 positions match TRBD2. CDR3 size: 22 residues. Germline lookup yields CDR1 LGHNA and CDR2 YSLEER. Germline trimming cut 0 bases from V and 0 bases from J; bases unmatched to any gene: 12. In nucleotides, the CDR3 is TGCGCCAGCAGCCAAGAACGACGGACTAGCGGGAGGGAACGACTAGCCAAAAACATTCAGTACTTC. The encoded protein is CASSQERRTSGRERLAKNIQYF.

This clonotype has a count of ten or more. The chain links TRBV19 to TRBJ2-6, with TRBD1 matching 8 bases. Germline trimming cut 4 bases from V and 0 bases from J; bases unmatched to any gene: 5. CDR3 length: 17 residues. The germline V gene has CDR1 LNHDA and CDR2 SQIVND (reference sequence). The chain's CDR3 is CASSSRGRLSGANVLTF. The CDR3 bases are TGTGCCAGTAGTAGCAGGGGGCGCCTCTCTGGGGCCAACGTCCTGACTTTC. The entire variable domain, with the rest obtained from reference TRBV19 and TRBJ2-6, is as follows: DGGITQSPKYLFRKEGQNVTLSCEQNLNHDAMYWYRQDPGQGLRLIYYSQIVNDFQKGDIAEGYSVSREKKESFPLTVTSAQKNPTAFYLCASSSRGRLSGANVLTFGAGSRLTVL.

In the case of this clonotype: This clone may be a read error of a much larger clone one base away. This chain uses TRBV12-3 or TRBV12-4 with TRBJ2-1; 8 positions match TRBD2. The CDR3 totals 17 residues. Losses at the gene ends were 3 bases for V and 8 bases for J; bases not matched to a gene: 15. The CDR3 reads CASSFGGLARRYDEQFF. The CDR3 DNA is TGTGCCAGCAGTTTCGGAGGACTAGCTAGACGGTATGATGAGCAGTTCTTC.